This paragraph reports one T cell receptor beta chain. This CDR3 has 13 residues. The germline gives CDR1 SGHTA, CDR2 FQGNSA. With V trimmed by 4 bases and J by 4 bases, 3 bases remained unmatched. The data are from a study of blood T cell repertoires in COVID-19. Background on the study: The origin of the acute and convalescent COVID-19 samples was the United States, Italy and Spain. The cDNA or gDNA used as material had been derived from T cells, B-cell-depleted T cells, or PBMCs.

Original data processing: It was from reference gene primer amplification that nucleated cell counts were estimated. Profiling relied on immunoSEQ multiplex PCR, and the TCRdb table lists in-frame clones only, not all of them. V and J calls and clone size follow that table, whereas D and trimming were derived from the DNA. The sample has about 210,000 clones; more than 80% are singletons. Specimen: peripheral blood. The gene calls are TRBV7-2 and TRBJ2-7; 8 bases are a match to TRBD2. This TCR derives from a woman aged 80 or over with COVID-19, enrolled during active disease. CDR3 amino acids: CASSSGTSYEQYF. The DNA of the CDR3 is TGTGCCAGCAGCTCCGGGACTAGTTACGAGCAGTACTTC. Variable domain in full (rest from reference TRBV7-2 and TRBJ2-7): GAGVSQSPSNKVTEKGKDVELRCDPISGHTALYWYRQSLGQGLEFLIYFQGNSAPDKSGLPSDRFSAERTGGSVSTLTIQRTQQEDSAVYLCASSSGTSYEQYFGPGTRLTVT.